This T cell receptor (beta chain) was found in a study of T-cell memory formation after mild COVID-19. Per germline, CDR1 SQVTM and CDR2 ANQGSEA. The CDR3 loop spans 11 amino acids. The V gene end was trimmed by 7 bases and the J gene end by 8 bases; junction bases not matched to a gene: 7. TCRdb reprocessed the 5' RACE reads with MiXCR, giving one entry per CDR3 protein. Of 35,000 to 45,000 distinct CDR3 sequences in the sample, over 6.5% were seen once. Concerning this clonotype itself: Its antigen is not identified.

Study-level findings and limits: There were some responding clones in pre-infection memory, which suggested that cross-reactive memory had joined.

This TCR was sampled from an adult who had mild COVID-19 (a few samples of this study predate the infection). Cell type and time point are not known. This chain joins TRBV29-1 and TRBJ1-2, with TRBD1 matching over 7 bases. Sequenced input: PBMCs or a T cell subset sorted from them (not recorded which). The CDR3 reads CSGRTGSGYTF. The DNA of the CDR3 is TGCAGCGGGAGGACAGGTAGCGGCTACACCTTC.